This is a list of T cell receptor beta chains from one sample in a study of control samples from healthy donors and cancer patients. TCRdb's table, derived via immunoSEQ multiplex PCR, lists solely in-frame clones and lacks some. The data hold 90,000 to 150,000 clones, with around 88% observed a single time. The sample comprised blood. Receptors were obtained from a man between 35 and 55 years old in good health. The CDR3 runs from the conserved cysteine through the conserved F or W. A D gene is named only where the DNA matches it firmly. Clone size appears in some rows only: once, few, many, or a class for an expanded clone.

>TRBJ2-5|TRBD1|-|15|TRBV18
CASSLRQGVTETQYF
TGTGCCAGCTCACTCCGACAGGGAGTAACAGAGACCCAGTACTTC
>TRBJ1-1|-|-|15|TRBV25-1
CASSEYSLGDTEAFF
TGTGCCAGCAGTGAATATTCACTCGGGGACACTGAAGCTTTCTTT
>TRBJ2-7|-|few|17|TRBV21-1
CASSKIVAEQGDDEQYF
TGTGCCAGCAGCAAAATAGTGGCAGAACAGGGGGACGACGAGCAGTACTTC
>TRBJ2-2|-|-|16|TRBV7-6
CASSLVGSSNTGELFF
TGTGCCAGCAGCTTAGTGGGGTCCTCTAACACCGGGGAGCTGTTTTTT
>TRBJ2-4|-|-|13|TRBV12-3/TRBV12-4
CASSLGPENIQYF
TGTGCCAGCAGTTTGGGACCGGAAAACATTCAGTACTTC
>TRBJ2-7|-|-|13|TRBV28
CASSLRGRWEQYF
TGTGCCAGCAGTTTGAGGGGAAGGTGGGAGCAGTACTTC
>TRBJ1-2|TRBD1|-|15|TRBV13
CASSLGRTGKYGYTF
TGTGCCAGCAGCTTAGGCCGGACAGGGAAGTATGGCTACACCTTC
>TRBJ1-2|TRBD1|once|13|TRBV19
CASSIEDRDGYTF
TGTGCCAGTAGTATAGAGGACAGGGACGGCTACACCTTC
>TRBJ2-7|TRBD2|-|16|TRBV5-4
CASSAGTSGGGYEQYF
TGTGCCAGCAGCGCCGGGACTAGCGGGGGGGGCTACGAGCAGTACTTC
>TRBJ2-7|TRBD1|-|14|TRBV7-8
CASIAGTVSYEQYF
TGTGCCAGTATTGCCGGGACAGTGTCCTACGAGCAGTACTTC
>TRBJ1-6|TRBD1|-|16|TRBV5-6
CASKMAGGIINSPLHF
TGTGCCAGCAAAATGGCAGGGGGCATTATTAATTCACCCCTCCACTTT
>TRBJ1-2|-|-|13|TRBV11-2
CASSSSAYYGYTF
TGTGCCAGCAGCTCCTCGGCCTACTATGGCTACACCTTC
>TRBJ2-7|-|once|15|TRBV5-1
CASSLLGGFTYEQYF
TGCGCCAGCAGCCTCCTTGGCGGGTTCACCTACGAGCAGTACTTC
>TRBJ1-4|-|-|16|TRBV5-4
CASSSMEGIRGEKLFF
TGTGCCAGCAGCTCAATGGAGGGCATCCGAGGAGAAAAACTGTTTTTT
>TRBJ2-2|-|few|13|TRBV7-3
CASSRGVTGELFF
TGTGCCAGCAGTCGCGGGGTCACCGGGGAGCTGTTTTTT
>TRBJ1-6|-|-|14|TRBV28
CASSPLLVATDLHF
TGTGCCAGCAGTCCCCTTCTAGTCGCTACCGACCTCCACTTT
>TRBJ2-7|-|-|13|TRBV29-1
CSVAQGVSYEQYF
TGCAGCGTTGCTCAGGGTGTCTCCTACGAGCAGTACTTC
>TRBJ1-1|-|-|15|TRBV18
CASSPLGRELAEAFF
TGTGCCAGCTCACCACTTGGGAGGGAGCTGGCTGAAGCTTTCTTT
>TRBJ1-1|TRBD1|-|14|TRBV25-1
CASSGTGQNTEAFF
TGTGCCAGCAGCGGGACAGGTCAAAACACTGAAGCTTTCTTT